This T cell receptor beta chain was identified in a study of early T cells in non-severe SARS-CoV-2 infection. Looking at the study overall: With bulk RNA from unsorted whole blood as input, sequencing yielded unpaired chains.

The CDR3 runs 11 residues. Trimming cost V 6 bases and J 10 bases, with 13 bases left between them. In germline, CDR1 is SQVTM, CDR2 ANQGSEA. This clonotype has a handful of counts. What it recognizes is unknown. Notes on the study in general: CD4 and private specificities were missed by VDJdb matching, which favored anti-spike CD8 responses.

Each cDNA molecule carried a unique molecular identifier. One entry per CDR3 protein, called by TCRdb with MiXCR from the 5' RACE reads. The data contain around 37,000 distinct CDR3 sequences, nearly 10% of them singletons. Sequencing input: whole blood. The J gene is TRBJ2-1, the V gene TRBV29-1; D gene ambiguous. The sequence came from an adult who was a healthcare worker with PCR-confirmed SARS-CoV-2 infection or an uninfected control (not recorded which). The CDR3 DNA follows: TGCAGCGTCCATTCCTCTAAGGAGCAGTTCTTC. This encodes CSVHSSKEQFF.